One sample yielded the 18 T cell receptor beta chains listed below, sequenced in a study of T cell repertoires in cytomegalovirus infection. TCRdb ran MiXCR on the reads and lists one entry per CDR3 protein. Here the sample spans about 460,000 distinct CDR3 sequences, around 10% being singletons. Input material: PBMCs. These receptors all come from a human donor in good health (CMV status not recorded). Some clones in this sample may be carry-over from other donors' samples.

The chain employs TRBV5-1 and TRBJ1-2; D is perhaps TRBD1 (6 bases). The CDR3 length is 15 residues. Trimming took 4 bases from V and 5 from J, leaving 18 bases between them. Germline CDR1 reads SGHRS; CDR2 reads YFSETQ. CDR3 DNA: TGCGCCAGCAGCCCCTCGGGGGCGAAGAGTTATGGCTACACCTTC. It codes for CASSPSGAKSYGYTF.

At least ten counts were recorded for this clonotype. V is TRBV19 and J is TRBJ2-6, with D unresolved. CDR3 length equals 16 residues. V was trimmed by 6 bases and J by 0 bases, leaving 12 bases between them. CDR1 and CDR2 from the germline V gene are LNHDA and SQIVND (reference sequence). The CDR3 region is CASRLPGRSGANVLTF. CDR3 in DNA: TGTGCCAGTAGGCTTCCTGGACGCTCTGGGGCCAACGTCCTGACTTTC.

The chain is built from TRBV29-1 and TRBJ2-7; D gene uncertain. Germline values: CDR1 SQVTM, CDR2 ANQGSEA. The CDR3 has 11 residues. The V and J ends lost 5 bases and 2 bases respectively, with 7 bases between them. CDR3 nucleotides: TGCAGCGTTTCTTCCACCTACGAGCAGTACTTC. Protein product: CSVSSTYEQYF.

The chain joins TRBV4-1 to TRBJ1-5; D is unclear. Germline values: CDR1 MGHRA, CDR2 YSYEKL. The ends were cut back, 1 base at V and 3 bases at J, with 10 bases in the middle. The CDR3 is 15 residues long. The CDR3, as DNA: TGCGCCAGCAGCCAAGGACGGATTACCAATCAGCCCCAGCATTTT. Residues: CASSQGRITNQPQHF.

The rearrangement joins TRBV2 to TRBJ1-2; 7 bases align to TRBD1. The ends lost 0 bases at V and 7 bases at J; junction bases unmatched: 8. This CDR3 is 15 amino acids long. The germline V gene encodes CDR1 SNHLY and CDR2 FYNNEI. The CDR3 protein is CASSEARGGSAGYTF. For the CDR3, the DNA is TGTGCCAGCAGTGAAGCTAGAGGGGGCTCGGCTGGCTACACCTTC.

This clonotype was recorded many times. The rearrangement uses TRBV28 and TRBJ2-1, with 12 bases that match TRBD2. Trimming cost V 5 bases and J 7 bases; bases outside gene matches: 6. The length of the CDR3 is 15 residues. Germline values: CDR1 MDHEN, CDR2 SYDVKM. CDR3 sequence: CASSPRLAGVNEQFF. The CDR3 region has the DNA TGTGCCAGCAGTCCACGACTAGCGGGGGTGAATGAGCAGTTCTTC.

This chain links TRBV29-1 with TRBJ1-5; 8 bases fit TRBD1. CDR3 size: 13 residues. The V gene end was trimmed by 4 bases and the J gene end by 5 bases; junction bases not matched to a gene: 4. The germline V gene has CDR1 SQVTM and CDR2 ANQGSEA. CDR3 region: CSVVQGADQPQHF. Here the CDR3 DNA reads TGCAGCGTTGTTCAGGGGGCGGATCAGCCCCAGCATTTT.

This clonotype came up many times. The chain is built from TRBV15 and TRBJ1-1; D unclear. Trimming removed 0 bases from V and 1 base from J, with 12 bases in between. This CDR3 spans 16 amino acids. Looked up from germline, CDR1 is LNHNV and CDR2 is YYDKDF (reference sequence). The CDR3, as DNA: TGTGCCACCAGCAGAGATTGGCGTGGATCGAACACTGAAGCTTTCTTT. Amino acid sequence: CATSRDWRGSNTEAFF.

CDR3 in DNA: TGCGCCAGCAGCAAAGCAAGACAGGGGGGGAAAAACATTCAGTACTTC. Protein product: CASSKARQGGKNIQYF. V usage is TRBV10-2 and J usage is TRBJ2-4; 9 bases agree with TRBD1. This CDR3 contains 16 residues. The ends lost 6 bases at V and 4 bases at J; junction bases unmatched: 10. The germline V gene encodes CDR1 WSHSY and CDR2 SAAADI.

As DNA, the CDR3 is TGTGCCAGCAGCCCAAGGGGTAGCGTTACCTCCTACGAGCAGTACTTC. It translates to CASSPRGSVTSYEQYF. This chain links TRBV9 with TRBJ2-7, with D perhaps being TRBD1 or TRBD2 (5 bases each). This CDR3 is 16 amino acids long. Germline loops: CDR1 SGDLS, CDR2 YYNGEE. V lost 4 bases and J 0 bases, leaving 17 bases between the germline ends.

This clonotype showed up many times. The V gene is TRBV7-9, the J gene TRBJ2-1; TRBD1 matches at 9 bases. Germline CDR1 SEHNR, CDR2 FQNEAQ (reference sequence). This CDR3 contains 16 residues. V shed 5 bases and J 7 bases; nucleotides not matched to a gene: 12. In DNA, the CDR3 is TGTGCCAGCAGCCCTATACCGGGACAGGGTGGTAATGAGCAGTTCTTC. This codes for CASSPIPGQGGNEQFF.

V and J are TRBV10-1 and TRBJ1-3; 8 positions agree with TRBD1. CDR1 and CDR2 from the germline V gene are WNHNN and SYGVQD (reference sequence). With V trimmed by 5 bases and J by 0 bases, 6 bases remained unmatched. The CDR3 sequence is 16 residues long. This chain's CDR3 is CASSPGQVNSGNTIYF. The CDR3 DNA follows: TGCGCCAGCAGTCCGGGACAGGTTAACTCTGGAAACACCATATATTTT.

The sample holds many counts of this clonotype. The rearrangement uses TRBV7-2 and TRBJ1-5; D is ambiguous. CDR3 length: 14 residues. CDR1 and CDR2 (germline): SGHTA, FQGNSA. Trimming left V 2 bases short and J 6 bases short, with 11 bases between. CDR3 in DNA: TGTGCCAGCAGCTTATCAAGGGTCCCTCAGCCCCAGCATTTT. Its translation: CASSLSRVPQPQHF. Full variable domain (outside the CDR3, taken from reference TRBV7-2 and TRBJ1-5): GAGVSQSPSNKVTEKGKDVELRCDPISGHTALYWYRQSLGQGLEFLIYFQGNSAPDKSGLPSDRFSAERTGGSVSTLTIQRTQQEDSAVYLCASSLSRVPQPQHFGDGTRLSIL.

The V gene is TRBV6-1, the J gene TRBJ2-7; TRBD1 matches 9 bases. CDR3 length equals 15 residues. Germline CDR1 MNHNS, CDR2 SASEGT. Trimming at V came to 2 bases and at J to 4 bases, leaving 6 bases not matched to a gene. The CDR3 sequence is CASSEPGQGYYEQYF. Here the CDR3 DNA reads TGTGCCAGCAGTGAACCGGGACAGGGATATTACGAGCAGTACTTC.

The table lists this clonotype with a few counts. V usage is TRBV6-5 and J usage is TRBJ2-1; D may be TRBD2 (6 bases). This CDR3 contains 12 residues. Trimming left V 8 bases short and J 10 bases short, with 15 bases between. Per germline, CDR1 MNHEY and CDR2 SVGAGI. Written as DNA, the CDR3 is TGTGCCAGCCAAGTTCTCGCGGGGGAGCAGTTCTTC. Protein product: CASQVLAGEQFF.

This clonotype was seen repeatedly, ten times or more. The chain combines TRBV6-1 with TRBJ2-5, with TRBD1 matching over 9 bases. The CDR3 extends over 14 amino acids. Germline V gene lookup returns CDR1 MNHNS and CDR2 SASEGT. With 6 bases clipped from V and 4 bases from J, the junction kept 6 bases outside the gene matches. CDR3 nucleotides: TGTGCCAGCAGGATGAACAGGGGGCGAGAGACCCAGTACTTC. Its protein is CASRMNRGRETQYF.

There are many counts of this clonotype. Here the CDR3 reads CASSTIQTPKNIQYF. The CDR3 bases are TGTGCCAGTAGTACGATCCAGACACCCAAAAACATTCAGTACTTC. The rearrangement joins TRBV19 to TRBJ2-4; no firm D call. The CDR3 covers 15 residues. CDR1 and CDR2 (germline): LNHDA, SQIVND (reference sequence). V was shortened by 4 bases and J by 2 bases, with 12 bases between the two germline ends.

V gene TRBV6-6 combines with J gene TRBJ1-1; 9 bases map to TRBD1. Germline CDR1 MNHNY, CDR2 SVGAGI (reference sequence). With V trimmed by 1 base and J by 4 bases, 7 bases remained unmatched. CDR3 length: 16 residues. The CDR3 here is CASSYLADRGGTEAFF. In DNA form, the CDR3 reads TGTGCCAGCAGTTACTTGGCGGACAGGGGTGGCACTGAAGCTTTCTTT.